Shown below are 8 T cell receptor beta chains from a single sample sequenced in a study of immune evolution from preneoplasia to lung adenocarcinoma. Libraries were prepared by immunoSEQ multiplex PCR; TCRdb keeps only in-frame clonotypes and omits some of them. The profile shows roughly 3,500 clones, around 82% of them singletons. Sequencing was done on a sample of FFPE lung adenocarcinoma in situ tissue. Receptors originate from a person between 65 and 80 years old with lung adenocarcinoma.

The gene calls are TRBV11-3 and TRBJ2-7; possible D gene TRBD2, 6 bases. V gave up 2 bases and J gave up 5 bases, with 10 bases separating them. CDR3 length equals 13 residues. Germline CDR1 and CDR2: SGHNT and YENEEA. Here the CDR3 reads CASSLSSGDEQYF. As DNA, the CDR3 is TGTGCCAGCAGCTTAAGTAGCGGAGACGAGCAGTACTTC.

The V call is TRBV6-5, the J call TRBJ2-2, with 7 bases matching TRBD1. The J segment lost 4 bases and the V segment lost 2 bases, leaving 7 bases of the junction unmatched. The CDR3 extends over 16 amino acids. Germline V CDR1 and CDR2: MNHEY, SVGAGI. This CDR3 is CASSYRPGGPTGELFF. CDR3 DNA sequence: TGTGCCAGCAGTTACCGGCCAGGGGGTCCCACCGGGGAGCTGTTTTTT.

This sequence joins TRBV6-5 and TRBJ1-1; no firm D call. Trimming took 2 bases from V and 3 from J, leaving 7 bases between them. The germline CDR1 and CDR2 sequences are MNHEY and SVGAGI. This CDR3 spans 13 amino acids. CDR3 region: CASSYEGYTEAFF. CDR3 in DNA: TGTGCCAGCAGTTACGAGGGATACACTGAAGCTTTCTTT.

V gene TRBV5-4 combines with J gene TRBJ2-1; TRBD2 agrees at 11 bases. J gave up 3 bases and V 0 bases, and 2 bases lay outside the gene matches. Germline CDR1 and CDR2: SGHNT and YYREEE (reference sequence). The CDR3 sequence is 16 residues long. The CDR3 spells CASSLDLAGGYNEQFF. DNA of the CDR3: TGTGCCAGCAGCTTGGACCTAGCGGGAGGCTACAATGAGCAGTTCTTC.

The V call is TRBV18, the J call TRBJ1-2; a possible D gene is TRBD1 (5 bases). Germline CDR1 is KGHSH and CDR2 is LQKENI. Trimming stripped 4 bases from V and 5 bases from J, with 20 bases between. The CDR3 consists of 16 residues. The CDR3 DNA reads TGTGCCAGCTCACTTCTGACAGACGGGCGATTATATGGCTACACCTTC. This codes for CASSLLTDGRLYGYTF.

The chain links TRBV6-5 to TRBJ1-5, with D possibly matching TRBD1 (5 bases). Per germline, CDR1 MNHEY and CDR2 SVGAGI. Trimming shortened V by 6 bases and J by 0 bases, and 12 bases separated the two germline ends. The CDR3 length is 15 residues. CDR3 nucleotide sequence: TGTGCCAGCAGCCTGACAGCTTATAGCAATCAGCCCCAGCATTTT. Translated: CASSLTAYSNQPQHF.

This sequence joins TRBV4-2 and TRBJ1-5; possibly TRBD1 for D (6 bases). From germline, CDR1 is LGHNA and CDR2 YNFKEQ. CDR3 length: 15 amino acids. Trimming removed 0 bases from V and 4 bases from J, with 10 bases in between. CDR3 sequence reads: CASSQDGQPNQPQHF. CDR3 DNA sequence: TGTGCCAGCAGCCAAGATGGACAGCCGAATCAGCCCCAGCATTTT.

The chain is built from TRBV7-2 and TRBJ2-1, with TRBD2 matching over 8 bases. After removal of 1 base from V and 8 bases from J, the junction contained 10 bases not matched to a gene. CDR3 size: 16 residues. The germline V gene has CDR1 SGHTA and CDR2 FQGNSA. DNA of the CDR3: TGTGCCAGCAGCTTAGGCACCGGGACTAGTGAGTATGAGCAGTTCTTC. Translating gives CASSLGTGTSEYEQFF.